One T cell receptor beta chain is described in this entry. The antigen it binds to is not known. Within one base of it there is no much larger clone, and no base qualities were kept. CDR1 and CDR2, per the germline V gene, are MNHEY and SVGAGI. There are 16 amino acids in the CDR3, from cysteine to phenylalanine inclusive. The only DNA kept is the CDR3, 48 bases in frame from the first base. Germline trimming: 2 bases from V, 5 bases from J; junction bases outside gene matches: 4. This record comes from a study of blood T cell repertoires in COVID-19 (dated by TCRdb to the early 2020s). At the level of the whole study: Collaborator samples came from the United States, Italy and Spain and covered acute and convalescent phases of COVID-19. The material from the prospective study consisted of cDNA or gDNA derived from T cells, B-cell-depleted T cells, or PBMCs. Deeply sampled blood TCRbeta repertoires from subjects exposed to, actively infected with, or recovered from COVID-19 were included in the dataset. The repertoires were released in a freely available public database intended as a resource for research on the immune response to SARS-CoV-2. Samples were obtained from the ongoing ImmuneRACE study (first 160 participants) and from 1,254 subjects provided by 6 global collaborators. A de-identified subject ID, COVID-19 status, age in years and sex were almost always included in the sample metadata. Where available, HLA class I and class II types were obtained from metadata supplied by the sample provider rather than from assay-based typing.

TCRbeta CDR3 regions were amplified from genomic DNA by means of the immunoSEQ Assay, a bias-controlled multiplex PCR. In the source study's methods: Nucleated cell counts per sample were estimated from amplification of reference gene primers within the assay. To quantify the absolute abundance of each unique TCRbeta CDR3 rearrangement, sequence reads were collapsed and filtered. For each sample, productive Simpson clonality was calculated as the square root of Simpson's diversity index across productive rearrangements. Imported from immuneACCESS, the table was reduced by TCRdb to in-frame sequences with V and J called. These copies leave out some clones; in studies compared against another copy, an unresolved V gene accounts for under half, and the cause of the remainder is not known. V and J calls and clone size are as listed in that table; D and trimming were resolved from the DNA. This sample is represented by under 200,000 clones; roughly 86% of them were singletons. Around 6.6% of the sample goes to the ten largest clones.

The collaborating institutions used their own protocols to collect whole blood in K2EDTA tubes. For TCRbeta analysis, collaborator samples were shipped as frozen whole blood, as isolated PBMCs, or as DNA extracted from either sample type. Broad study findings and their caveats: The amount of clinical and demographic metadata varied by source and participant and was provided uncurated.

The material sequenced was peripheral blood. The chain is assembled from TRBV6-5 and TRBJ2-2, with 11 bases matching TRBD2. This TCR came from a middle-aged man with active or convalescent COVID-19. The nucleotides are TGTGCCAGCAGTTACGGGACTAGCGGACTAACCGGGGAGCTGTTTTTT. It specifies CASSYGTSGLTGELFF.